These 25 T cell receptor beta chains came from one sample sequenced in a study of cytomegalovirus exposure and HLA in healthy donors. The PCR ran on 60 Vbeta and 13 Jbeta primers. Clones were read by immunoSEQ multiplex PCR, and TCRdb kept only the in-frame ones, dropping some. The sample consists of some 150,000 clones, 60% to 80% of them appearing once. The sequenced material came from PBMCs. The receptors shown here come from a man younger than 35 in good health and CMV-seropositive.

The DNA of the CDR3 is TGTGCCAGCAGTCACCAAGGACAGGCTTCCTACGAGCAGTACTTC. It encodes CASSHQGQASYEQYF. This chain uses TRBV6-5 with TRBJ2-7, with 7 nucleotides matching TRBD1. The V gene's germline CDR1 is MNHEY and CDR2 SVGAGI. This CDR3 region has 15 residues. Trimming at V came to 5 bases and at J to 1 base, leaving 8 bases not matched to a gene.

This sequence joins TRBV27 and TRBJ2-2; TRBD1 might be the D (6 bases). V was shortened by 2 bases and J by 0 bases, with 7 bases between the two germline ends. Per germline, CDR1 MNHEY and CDR2 SMNVEV (reference sequence). The CDR3 has 15 amino acids. The CDR3 DNA follows: TGTGCCAGCAGTTTAGACAGGTCGAACACCGGGGAGCTGTTTTTT. Amino acids: CASSLDRSNTGELFF.

V usage is TRBV5-1 and J usage is TRBJ1-2; a possible D gene is TRBD1 (5 bases). Germline lookup yields CDR1 SGHRS and CDR2 YFSETQ. Trimming pared 4 bases from V and 3 bases from J, leaving 13 bases between. CDR3 length equals 14 residues. This CDR3 is CASSNSAGDYGYTF. The CDR3 nucleotides read TGCGCCAGCAGCAACTCTGCGGGGGACTATGGCTACACCTTC.

In its sample, this clone was seen once. The J gene is TRBJ2-3, the V gene TRBV27; no reliable D call. The germline V and J ends were trimmed by 5 bases and 6 bases, with 15 bases remaining between them. The CDR3 runs 14 residues. CDR1 MNHEY and CDR2 SMNVEV come from the germline V gene (reference sequence). CDR3 coding DNA: TGTGCCAGCAGTCTTCTCCCGGTAGCCGATACGCAGTATTTT. This gives the protein CASSLLPVADTQYF.

V gene TRBV7-2 combines with J gene TRBJ2-1; 7 bases match TRBD2. CDR1 and CDR2 (germline): SGHTA, FQGNSA. The V segment lost 4 bases and the J segment 3 bases; nucleotides outside the gene matches: 3. This CDR3 region has 14 residues. The CDR3: CASSWGGSYNEQFF. DNA for the CDR3: TGTGCCAGCAGCTGGGGCGGGAGCTACAATGAGCAGTTCTTC.

This chain connects TRBV7-2 to TRBJ2-1; 7 nucleotides match TRBD1. Trimming removed 5 bases from V and 10 bases from J; junction bases left unmatched: 14. Germline lookup yields CDR1 SGHTA and CDR2 FQGNSA. The CDR3 covers 15 residues. The CDR3 coding sequence is TGTGCCAGCAGCGCAGGACAGGTTCTATCGGAGGAGCAGTTCTTC. It codes for CASSAGQVLSEEQFF.

The chain joins TRBV5-6 to TRBJ2-1; maybe TRBD2 (5 bases). Germline lookup yields CDR1 SGHDT and CDR2 YYEEEE. This CDR3 comprises 13 residues. V was shortened by 2 bases and J by 3 bases, with 6 bases between the two germline ends. In DNA form, the CDR3 reads TGTGCCAGCAGCTTCGACTACTACAATGAGCAGTTCTTC. Translating gives CASSFDYYNEQFF.

The rearrangement links TRBV5-1 to TRBJ1-2; 7 bases match TRBD1. Germline values: CDR1 SGHRS, CDR2 YFSETQ. The CDR3 is 13 amino acids. The trim removed 0 bases at V and 8 bases at J, leaving 4 bases unmatched. The CDR3 here is CASSLEGAFGYTF. CDR3 nucleotide sequence: TGCGCCAGCAGCTTGGAGGGGGCGTTCGGCTACACCTTC.

The chain links TRBV11-2 to TRBJ2-6, with a weak D call TRBD1 (6 bases). Trimming pared 4 bases from V and 2 bases from J, leaving 9 bases between. Germline V lookup: CDR1 SGHAT, CDR2 FQNNGV. The CDR3 consists of 15 residues. The CDR3 protein is CASSSRGAGANVLTF. The DNA for the CDR3 is TGTGCCAGCAGCTCCAGGGGTGCTGGGGCCAACGTCCTGACTTTC.

This clone was detected once. The chain recombines TRBV6-6 with TRBJ1-5; D unresolved. The CDR3 totals 16 residues. The germline V gene has CDR1 MNHNY and CDR2 SVGAGI (reference sequence). V gave up 0 bases and J gave up 1 base, with 10 bases separating them. CDR3 protein: CASSYSTGGSNQPQHF. For the CDR3, the DNA is TGTGCCAGCAGTTACTCGACGGGTGGGAGCAATCAGCCCCAGCATTTT.

V gene TRBV21-1 combines with J gene TRBJ2-6; the table's D call, TRBD1, has no DNA check behind it. TRBV21-1 is annotated as a pseudogene. This CDR3 contains 17 residues. The CDR3: CASSKKVDSAGANVLTF. DNA for the CDR3: TGTGCCAGCAGCAAAAAGGTCGACAGTGCAGGGGCCAACGTCCTGACTTTC.

The J gene is TRBJ2-7, the V gene TRBV7-2; 9 bases agree with TRBD1. Germline CDR1 is SGHTA and CDR2 is FQGNSA. The V segment lost 5 bases and the J segment 2 bases; nucleotides outside the gene matches: 4. The length of the CDR3 is 14 residues. In DNA, the CDR3 is TGTGCCAGCAGCCCCCGACAGGGGGCCTACGAGCAGTACTTC. Translation gives CASSPRQGAYEQYF.

The chain carries TRBV19 and TRBJ1-4; D gene ambiguous. Between the trimmed V and J ends, which lost 6 bases and 3 bases, there was a span of 11 bases. Germline CDR1 is LNHDA and CDR2 is SQIVND (reference sequence). The CDR3 length is 14 residues. The CDR3 DNA is TGTGCCAGTAGGCCGAGGGAAGCTAATGAAAAACTGTTTTTT. Protein product: CASRPREANEKLFF.

This clone came up once. This chain uses TRBV5-1 with TRBJ2-1; a possible D gene is TRBD2 (6 bases). V dropped 0 bases and J dropped 2 bases, with 12 bases sitting between them. CDR3 length: 16 residues. Germline CDR1 and CDR2: SGHRS and YFSETQ. In nucleotides, the CDR3 is TGCGCCAGCAGCTTGGTAGGCGGGATGGCCTACAATGAGCAGTTCTTC. This translates into CASSLVGGMAYNEQFF.

The chain links TRBV19 to TRBJ2-3; TRBD1 matches 9 bases. The junction had 6 bases not matched to a gene; V was cut back by 10 bases and J by 4 bases. There are 13 residues in the CDR3. CDR1 and CDR2 (germline): LNHDA, SQIVND (reference sequence). DNA of the CDR3: TGTGCCACCCGGGGACAGGGCGCAGATACGCAGTATTTT. Translating gives CATRGQGADTQYF. Complete variable domain (other parts from reference TRBV19 and TRBJ2-3): DGGITQSPKYLFRKEGQNVTLSCEQNLNHDAMYWYRQDPGQGLRLIYYSQIVNDFQKGDIAEGYSVSREKKESFPLTVTSAQKNPTAFYLCATRGQGADTQYFGPGTRLTVL.

The CDR3 sequence is CASTNRGYEQYF. CDR3 coding DNA: TGTGCCAGCACAAACAGGGGTTACGAGCAGTACTTC. The chain recombines TRBV6-6 with TRBJ2-5; 7 bases fit TRBD1. The closer fit of TRBJ2-7 to the DNA end suggests the J call may be wrong. CDR3 length: 12 amino acids. Germline V gene sequence: CDR1 MNHNY, CDR2 SVGAGI (reference sequence).

The genes are TRBV19 and TRBJ2-1; 7 nucleotides match TRBD2. CDR1 LNHDA and CDR2 SQIVND come from the germline V gene (reference sequence). J was trimmed by 9 bases and V by 2 bases; bases with no gene match: 13. The CDR3 is 16 residues long. The CDR3 spells CASSILRGSGVGEQFF. DNA for the CDR3: TGTGCCAGTAGTATACTTCGAGGGAGCGGGGTGGGTGAGCAGTTCTTC. The full variable domain, with the rest looked up from reference TRBV19 and TRBJ2-1, is DGGITQSPKYLFRKEGQNVTLSCEQNLNHDAMYWYRQDPGQGLRLIYYSQIVNDFQKGDIAEGYSVSREKKESFPLTVTSAQKNPTAFYLCASSILRGSGVGEQFFGPGTRLTVL.

The chain recombines TRBV19 with TRBJ2-1, with 10 positions matching TRBD2. Germline V gene data show CDR1 as LNHDA and CDR2 as SQIVND (reference sequence). Trimming took 4 bases from V and 10 from J; bases not matched to a gene: 13. The CDR3 has 16 residues. The CDR3 region has the DNA TGTGCCAGTAGTAGGGGCACTAGCGGGAATAGAGGGGAGCAGTTCTTC. This sequence encodes CASSRGTSGNRGEQFF. Variable domain in full (rest from reference TRBV19 and TRBJ2-1): DGGITQSPKYLFRKEGQNVTLSCEQNLNHDAMYWYRQDPGQGLRLIYYSQIVNDFQKGDIAEGYSVSREKKESFPLTVTSAQKNPTAFYLCASSRGTSGNRGEQFFGPGTRLTVL.

V and J are TRBV30 and TRBJ2-1; 8 bases line up with TRBD2. With 2 bases clipped from V and 8 bases from J, the junction kept 8 bases outside the gene matches. The germline gives CDR1 GTSNPN, CDR2 SVGIG (reference sequence). The CDR3 runs 14 residues. The CDR3 nucleotides read TGTGCCTGGAGTTCCCAGCGGGAGATCCATGAGCAGTTCTTC. This sequence encodes CAWSSQREIHEQFF.

This chain uses TRBV6-5 with TRBJ2-1; TRBD2 aligns across 13 bases. V lost 5 bases to trimming and J lost 16 bases; unmatched junction nucleotides: 5. This CDR3 has 12 residues. Per germline, CDR1 MNHEY and CDR2 SVGAGI. In DNA form, the CDR3 reads TGTGCCAGCAGTACAACTAGCGGGGGGGCTTTCTTC. Encoded protein: CASSTTSGGAFF.

This clone was seen once. The V call is TRBV10-2, the J call TRBJ2-2; D may be TRBD1 (5 bases). Germline CDR1 reads WSHSY; CDR2 reads SAAADI. The CDR3 covers 17 residues. The V gene lost 2 bases and the J gene lost 2 bases, with 15 bases spanning the gap. The CDR3 DNA follows: TGCGCCAGCAGTGAGCGGTCCAGGGCTGGAAACACCGGGGAGCTGTTTTTT. Translated: CASSERSRAGNTGELFF.

The table lists this clone with a few counts. The chain employs TRBV10-2 and TRBJ2-7; 14 bases map to TRBD2. The CDR3 length is 19 residues. The V gene end was trimmed by 6 bases and the J gene end by 2 bases; junction bases not matched to a gene: 15. From germline, CDR1 is WSHSY and CDR2 SAAADI. The CDR3 region has the DNA TGCGCCAGCAGCGACACCGGACTAGCGGGAGGAGCCCCCCCCTACGAGCAGTACTTC. Its protein is CASSDTGLAGGAPPYEQYF.

The rearrangement uses TRBV4-3 and TRBJ1-2, with 8 bases lining up with TRBD1. The CDR3 sequence is 18 residues long. J lost 4 bases, V lost 2 bases, and 15 bases had no gene match. Germline CDR1 is LGHNA and CDR2 is YSLEER. The CDR3 sequence: CASSQTGTGPDMGYGYTF. DNA for the CDR3: TGCGCCAGCAGCCAAACCGGGACAGGTCCCGACATGGGCTATGGCTACACCTTC.

The CDR3 DNA follows: TGTGCCAGCTCACCAGATAAGGGGTCCACTGAAGCTTTCTTT. Its protein product is CASSPDKGSTEAFF. The chain carries TRBV18 and TRBJ1-1, with a tentative D call TRBD1 (5 bases). Germline assignment: CDR1 KGHSH and CDR2 LQKENI. Trimming took off 2 bases at V and 4 bases at J, with 11 bases between the two ends. The CDR3 is made up of 14 amino acids.

The chain carries TRBV11-2 and TRBJ2-5, with TRBD1 as a possible D gene (5 bases). The V gene lost 3 bases and the J gene lost 5 bases, with 10 bases spanning the gap. The CDR3 totals 13 residues. Germline lookup yields CDR1 SGHAT and CDR2 FQNNGV. The CDR3 sequence: CASSLQGWETQYF. Written as DNA, the CDR3 is TGTGCCAGCAGCTTGCAGGGATGGGAGACCCAGTACTTC.